The rows below give T cell receptor beta chains drawn from one sample of a study of blood T cell repertoires in COVID-19. The protocol was immunoSEQ multiplex PCR, while the TCRdb copy is restricted to in-frame clones and leaves out a portion. The data contain about 340,000 clones, about 92% of them singletons. Input material: PBMCs or T cells enriched from blood (not recorded which). The receptors here all came from a woman aged 30 to 39 who had recovered from COVID-19. The CDR3 runs from the conserved cysteine through the conserved F or W.

TRBV7-3,TRBJ1-5,CASSPRNGLSNQPQHF
TRBV2,TRBJ2-1,CASTGQGYNEQFF
TRBV19,TRBJ2-1,CASSGGPQEQFF
TRBV28,TRBJ1-3,CASSSGQTFATIYF
TRBV27,TRBJ2-1,CASSLLGKYNEQFF
TRBV4-3,TRBJ1-3,CASSQGRADTIYF
TRBV11-2,TRBJ2-3,CASSLGGLSDTQYF
TRBV3-1/TRBV3-2,TRBJ1-2,CASSQVRRTGGDGYTF
TRBV18,TRBJ1-1,CASSPRGGDMNTEAFF
TRBV27,TRBJ1-5,CASSPGLWQPQHF
TRBV10-3,TRBJ1-5,CATWTGVSNQPQHF
TRBV4-3,TRBJ1-3,CASSQDHGGLNTIYF
TRBV28,TRBJ2-1,CASSRYNEQFF
TRBV6-5,TRBJ2-5,CASARTGTQETQYF
TRBV5-1,TRBJ2-3,CASSLEQGSKGWQYF
TRBV12-3/TRBV12-4,TRBJ1-2,CASSLDRFYGYTF
TRBV7-3,TRBJ2-3,CASSLSGRLDTQYF
TRBV18,TRBJ1-1,CASSGTENTEAFF
TRBV2,TRBJ1-1,CASSGGVNTEAFF
TRBV28,TRBJ2-7,CASNFRDKRTYEQYF
TRBV5-1,TRBJ2-1,CASSDPGIYNEQFF
TRBV18,TRBJ1-1,CASSPSTGTEAFF
TRBV6-5,TRBJ2-5,CASSSRPGGRGETQYF